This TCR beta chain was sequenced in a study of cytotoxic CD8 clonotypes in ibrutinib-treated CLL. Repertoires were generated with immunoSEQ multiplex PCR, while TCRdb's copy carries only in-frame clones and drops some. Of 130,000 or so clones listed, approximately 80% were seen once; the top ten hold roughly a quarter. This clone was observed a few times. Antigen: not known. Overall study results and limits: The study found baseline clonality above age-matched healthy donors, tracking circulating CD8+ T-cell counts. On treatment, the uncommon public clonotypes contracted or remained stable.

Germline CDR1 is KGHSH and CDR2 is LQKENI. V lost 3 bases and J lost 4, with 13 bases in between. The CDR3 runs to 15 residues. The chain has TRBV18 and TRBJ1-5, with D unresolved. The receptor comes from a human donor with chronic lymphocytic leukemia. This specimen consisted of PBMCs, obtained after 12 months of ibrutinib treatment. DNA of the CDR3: TGTGCCAGCTCACCGATGTCCGGGGATAATCAGCCCCAGCATTTT. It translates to CASSPMSGDNQPQHF.